This TCR beta chain originates from a study of blood T cell repertoires in COVID-19. Assay used: immunoSEQ multiplex PCR; TCRdb lists only in-frame clones, some missing. The data show some 330,000 clones, just over 85% seen once. This clone has a single count. There are 15 residues in the CDR3. V lost 3 bases and J 0 bases, leaving 9 bases between the germline ends. The germline gives CDR1 SNHLY, CDR2 FYNNEI. The chain couples TRBV2 to TRBJ1-5; weak D call: TRBD1 (6 bases). Sequences were obtained from PBMCs or T cells enriched from blood (not recorded which). The source of this sequence is a man aged 30 to 45 who had recovered from COVID-19. The CDR3 DNA reads as TGTGCCAGCAGTGAGGACAGCGATAGCAATCAGCCCCAGCATTTT. Residues: CASSEDSDSNQPQHF.